These 14 T cell receptor beta chains came from one sample sequenced in a study of cytomegalovirus exposure and HLA in healthy donors. The PCR used 60 Vbeta and 13 Jbeta primers. The protocol was immunoSEQ multiplex PCR, while the TCRdb copy is restricted to in-frame clones and leaves out a portion. The data contain over 150,000 clones, approximately 71% of them seen just once; the ten biggest clones take up 5.4%. The material sequenced was PBMCs. The receptors were gathered from a woman aged 18-35 years in good health and CMV-seropositive.

The chain joins TRBV27 to TRBJ1-4; the match to TRBD1 covers 7 bases. Germline CDR1 is MNHEY and CDR2 is SMNVEV (reference sequence). J was trimmed by 7 bases and V by 2 bases; bases with no gene match: 7. CDR3 length: 15 amino acids. CDR3 DNA: TGTGCCAGCAGTTTAGTCCTCCAGGGGGGTGAAAAACTGTTTTTT. Translating it yields CASSLVLQGGEKLFF.

The rearrangement links TRBV27 to TRBJ2-7, with D possibly TRBD2 on 6 matching bases. The CDR3 loop spans 14 amino acids. Looked up from germline, CDR1 is MNHEY and CDR2 is SMNVEV (reference sequence). Trimming left V 2 bases short and J 6 bases short, with 14 bases between. CDR3 coding DNA: TGTGCCAGCAGTTTACGTAGCGGTGGGGGCGAGCAGTACTTC. Translated, it gives CASSLRSGGGEQYF.

The chain employs TRBV9 and TRBJ2-5, with 8 bases fitting TRBD2. CDR3 length: 16 residues. Germline values: CDR1 SGDLS, CDR2 YYNGEE. The V and J ends lost 0 bases and 1 base, in that order; junction bases with no gene match: 5. The CDR3 nucleotides are TGTGCCAGCAGCGTAGGCCTTCGGGGGGGCCAAGAGACCCAGTACTTC. Its translation: CASSVGLRGGQETQYF.

This sequence joins TRBV5-4 and TRBJ1-5, with 9 bases fitting TRBD1. Germline loops: CDR1 SGHNT, CDR2 YYREEE (reference sequence). With 4 bases clipped from V and 7 bases from J, the junction kept 9 bases outside the gene matches. CDR3 size: 15 residues. The CDR3 DNA reads TGTGCCAGCAGCACACAGGGGGCGGTTGGGCAGCCCCAGCATTTT. Translated, it gives CASSTQGAVGQPQHF.

The V call is TRBV4-3, the J call TRBJ2-2; a weak D match, TRBD2 (5 bases). CDR3 length: 15 amino acids. CDR1 is LGHNA and CDR2 is YSLEER in the germline V gene. Trimming stripped 1 base from V and 3 bases from J, with 9 bases between. The CDR3 protein is CASSQGYGDTGELFF. Here the CDR3 DNA reads TGCGCCAGCAGCCAAGGGTACGGGGACACCGGGGAGCTGTTTTTT.

The chain links TRBV28 to TRBJ1-1, with unresolved D. In germline, CDR1 is MDHEN, CDR2 SYDVKM. The V gene lost 2 bases and the J gene lost 10 bases, with 14 bases spanning the gap. The CDR3 is made up of 13 amino acids. The CDR3 reads CASSLELARGAFF. DNA of the CDR3: TGTGCCAGCAGTTTAGAGTTGGCACGAGGAGCTTTCTTT.

The genes are TRBV6-5 and TRBJ1-5; D not resolved. The CDR3 is made up of 12 amino acids. From germline, CDR1 is MNHEY and CDR2 SVGAGI. V shed 8 bases and J shed 3 bases, with 8 bases lying between them. The DNA of the CDR3 is TGTGCCAGCGGGCCGTACAATCAGCCCCAGCATTTT. Translating it yields CASGPYNQPQHF.

The chain is built from TRBV5-1 and TRBJ2-3; tentatively, D is TRBD2 (6 bases). CDR1 and CDR2 (germline): SGHRS, YFSETQ. The CDR3 covers 14 residues. Trimming pared 5 bases from V and 4 bases from J, leaving 14 bases between. The CDR3 spells CASRRGRAPDTQYF. DNA for the CDR3: TGCGCCAGCAGGCGGGGCCGGGCCCCAGATACGCAGTATTTT. The full variable domain, completed using reference TRBV5-1 and TRBJ2-3, is KAGVTQTPRYLIKTRGQQVTLSCSPISGHRSVSWYQQTPGQGLQFLFEYFSETQRNKGNFPGRFSGRQFSNSRSEMNVSTLELGDSALYLCASRRGRAPDTQYFGPGTRLTVL.

CDR3 amino acids: CAISETRQEPNTEAFF. The CDR3 nucleotides are TGTGCCATCAGTGAGACCCGACAGGAACCGAACACTGAAGCTTTCTTT. V gene TRBV10-3 combines with J gene TRBJ1-1; tentatively, D is TRBD1 (6 bases). The V end lost 2 bases, the J end lost 1 base, and 14 bases lay between the germline ends. CDR1 is ENHRY and CDR2 is SYGVKD in the germline V gene. The CDR3 runs to 16 residues.

The CDR3 bases are TGCGCCAGCAGCCAAATCGTGAGCAATCAGCCCCAGCATTTT. It codes for CASSQIVSNQPQHF. This chain connects TRBV4-1 to TRBJ1-5; D ambiguous. The CDR3 runs to 14 residues. The germline CDR1 and CDR2 sequences are MGHRA and YSYEKL. Trimming left V 2 bases short and J 1 base short, with 6 bases between.

The chain is built from TRBV9 and TRBJ2-5, with a weak D call TRBD1 (6 bases). The CDR3 extends over 15 amino acids. The V gene lost 3 bases and the J gene lost 3 bases, with 15 bases spanning the gap. The germline gives CDR1 SGDLS, CDR2 YYNGEE. CDR3 sequence: CASSADGAGEETQYF. CDR3 nucleotides: TGTGCCAGCAGCGCGGATGGGGCAGGGGAAGAGACCCAGTACTTC. The whole variable domain, remainder taken from reference TRBV9 and TRBJ2-5, is DSGVTQTPKHLITATGQRVTLRCSPRSGDLSVYWYQQSLDQGLQFLIQYYNGEERAKGNILERFSAQQFPDLHSELNLSSLELGDSALYFCASSADGAGEETQYFGPGTRLLVL.

The genes are TRBV7-8 and TRBJ2-2; TRBD1 aligns across 9 bases. Germline V CDR1 and CDR2: SGHVS, FQNEAQ. V lost 5 bases, J lost 8 bases, and 12 bases stayed unmatched. The CDR3 is made up of 16 amino acids. DNA for the CDR3: TGTGCCAGCAGCCCAACCACCAGGACAGGGGTAGGGGAGCTGTTTTTT. Protein product: CASSPTTRTGVGELFF.

The chain employs TRBV11-2 and TRBJ2-3; D perhaps matches TRBD2 (5 bases). Germline V gives CDR1 SGHAT, CDR2 FQNNGV. Trimming took off 3 bases at V and 0 bases at J, with 13 bases between the two ends. There are 16 residues in the CDR3. CDR3 region: CASSFLSSGSTDTQYF. Here the CDR3 DNA reads TGTGCCAGCAGCTTCCTATCAAGCGGTAGCACAGATACGCAGTATTTT.

The chain couples TRBV6-5 to TRBJ2-7, with TRBD1 matching over 7 bases. Per the germline V gene, CDR1 is MNHEY and CDR2 is SVGAGI. V was pared by 6 bases and J by 3 bases, with 11 bases of the junction left unmatched. This CDR3 comprises 15 residues. The CDR3 sequence is CASSSEPGQYYEQYF. The CDR3 DNA is TGTGCCAGCAGCTCAGAACCGGGACAGTACTACGAGCAGTACTTC.